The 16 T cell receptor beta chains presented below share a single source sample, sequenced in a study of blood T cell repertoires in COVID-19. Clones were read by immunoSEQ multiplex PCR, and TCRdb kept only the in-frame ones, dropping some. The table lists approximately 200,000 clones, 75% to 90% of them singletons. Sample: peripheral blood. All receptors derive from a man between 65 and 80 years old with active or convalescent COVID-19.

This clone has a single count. The CDR3 DNA follows: TGTGCCTGGAGTGCAACTAGCGGGAAAAACATTCAGTACTTC. Its translation is CAWSATSGKNIQYF. This chain connects TRBV30 to TRBJ2-4, with 9 bases identical to TRBD2. Germline CDR1 reads GTSNPN; CDR2 reads SVGIG (reference sequence). The junction had 2 bases not matched to a gene; V was cut back by 1 base and J by 4 bases. The CDR3 is 14 residues long. Looking up the rest from reference TRBV30 and TRBJ2-4 gives the full variable domain: SQTIHQWPATLVQPVGSPLSLECTVEGTSNPNLYWYRQAAGRGLQLLFYSVGIGQISSEVPQNLSASRPQDRQFILSSKKLLLSDSGFYLCAWSATSGKNIQYFGAGTRLSVL.

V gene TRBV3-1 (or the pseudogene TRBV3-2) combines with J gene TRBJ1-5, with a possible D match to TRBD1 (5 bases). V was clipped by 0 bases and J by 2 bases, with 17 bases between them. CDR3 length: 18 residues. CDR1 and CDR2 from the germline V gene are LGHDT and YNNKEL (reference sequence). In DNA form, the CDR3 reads TGTGCCAGCAGCCAAGATAGGCAGGGCCAATGGGGCAATCAGCCCCAGCATTTT. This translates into CASSQDRQGQWGNQPQHF.

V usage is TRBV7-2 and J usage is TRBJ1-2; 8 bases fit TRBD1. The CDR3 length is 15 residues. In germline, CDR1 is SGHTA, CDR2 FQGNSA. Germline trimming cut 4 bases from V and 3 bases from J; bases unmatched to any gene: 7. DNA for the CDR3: TGTGCCAGCAGCTCCCGACAGGGGTTGGACTATGGCTACACCTTC. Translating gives CASSSRQGLDYGYTF.

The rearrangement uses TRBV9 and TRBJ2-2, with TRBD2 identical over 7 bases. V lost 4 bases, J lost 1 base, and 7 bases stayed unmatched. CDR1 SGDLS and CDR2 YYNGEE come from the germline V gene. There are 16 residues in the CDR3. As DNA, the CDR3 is TGTGCCAGCAGCCCCCGCGCTAGCGGGAACACCGGGGAGCTGTTTTTT. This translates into CASSPRASGNTGELFF.

CDR3 sequence reads: CSAVQGTGYTF. Here the CDR3 DNA reads TGCAGTGCTGTACAGGGTACTGGCTACACCTTC. The chain uses TRBV20-1 and TRBJ1-2; D is possibly TRBD1 (6 bases). Trimming stripped 5 bases from V and 7 bases from J, with 11 bases between. This CDR3 region has 11 residues. Germline V lookup: CDR1 DFQATT, CDR2 SNEGSKA (reference sequence).

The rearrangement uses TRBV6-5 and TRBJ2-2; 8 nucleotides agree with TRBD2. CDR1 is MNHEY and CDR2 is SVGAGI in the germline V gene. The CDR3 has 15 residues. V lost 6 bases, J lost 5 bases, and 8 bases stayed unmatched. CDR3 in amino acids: CASSREGGRTGELFF. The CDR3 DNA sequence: TGTGCCAGCAGCCGGGAGGGAGGACGGACCGGGGAGCTGTTTTTT.

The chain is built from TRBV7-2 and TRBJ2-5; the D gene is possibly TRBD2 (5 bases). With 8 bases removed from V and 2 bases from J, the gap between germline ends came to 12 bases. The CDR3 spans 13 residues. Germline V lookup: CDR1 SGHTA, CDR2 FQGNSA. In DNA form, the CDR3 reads TGTGCCAGCCCCCCGGAGCGGCAAGAGACCCAGTACTTC. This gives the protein CASPPERQETQYF.

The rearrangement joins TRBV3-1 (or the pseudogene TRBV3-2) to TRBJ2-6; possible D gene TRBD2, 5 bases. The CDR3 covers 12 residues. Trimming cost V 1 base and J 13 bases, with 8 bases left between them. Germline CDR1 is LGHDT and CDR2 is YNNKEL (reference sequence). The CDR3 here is CASSQAGIVLTF. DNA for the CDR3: TGTGCCAGCAGCCAAGCCGGGATTGTCCTGACTTTC.

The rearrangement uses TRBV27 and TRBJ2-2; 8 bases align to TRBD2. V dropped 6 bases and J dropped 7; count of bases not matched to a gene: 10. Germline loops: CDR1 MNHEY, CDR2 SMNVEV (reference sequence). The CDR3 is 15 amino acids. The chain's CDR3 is CASRGTRTFGGELFF. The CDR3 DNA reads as TGTGCCAGCAGGGGGACTAGGACCTTTGGCGGGGAGCTGTTTTTT.

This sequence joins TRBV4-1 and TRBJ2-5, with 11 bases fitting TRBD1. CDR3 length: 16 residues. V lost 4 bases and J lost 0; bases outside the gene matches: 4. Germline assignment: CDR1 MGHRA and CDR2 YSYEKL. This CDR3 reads CASSRGTGGYQETQYF. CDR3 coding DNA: TGCGCCAGCAGCCGCGGGACAGGGGGGTACCAAGAGACCCAGTACTTC.

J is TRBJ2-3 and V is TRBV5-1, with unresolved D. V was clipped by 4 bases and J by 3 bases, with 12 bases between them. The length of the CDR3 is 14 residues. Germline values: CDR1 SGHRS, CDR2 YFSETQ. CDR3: CASSLGSRTDTQYF. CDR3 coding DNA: TGCGCCAGCAGCCTGGGCTCGAGGACAGATACGCAGTATTTT. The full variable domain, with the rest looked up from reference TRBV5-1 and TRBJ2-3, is KAGVTQTPRYLIKTRGQQVTLSCSPISGHRSVSWYQQTPGQGLQFLFEYFSETQRNKGNFPGRFSGRQFSNSRSEMNVSTLELGDSALYLCASSLGSRTDTQYFGPGTRLTVL.

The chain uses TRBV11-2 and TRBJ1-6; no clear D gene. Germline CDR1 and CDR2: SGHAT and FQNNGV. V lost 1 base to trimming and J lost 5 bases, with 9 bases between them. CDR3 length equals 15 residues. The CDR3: CASSLVWPHNSPLHF. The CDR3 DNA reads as TGTGCCAGCAGCTTAGTCTGGCCCCATAATTCACCCCTCCACTTT.

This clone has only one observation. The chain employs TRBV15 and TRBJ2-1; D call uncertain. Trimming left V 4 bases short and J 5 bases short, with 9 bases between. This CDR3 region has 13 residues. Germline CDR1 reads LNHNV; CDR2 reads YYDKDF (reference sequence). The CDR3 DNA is TGTGCCACCAGCATCGACACCAACAATGAGCAGTTCTTC. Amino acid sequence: CATSIDTNNEQFF.

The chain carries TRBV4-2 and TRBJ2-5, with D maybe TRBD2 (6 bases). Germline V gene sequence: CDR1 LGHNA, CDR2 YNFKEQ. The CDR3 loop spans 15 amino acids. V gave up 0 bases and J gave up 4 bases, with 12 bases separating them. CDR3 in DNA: TGTGCCAGCAGCCAAGACTATGGGAGGTCAGAGACCCAGTACTTC. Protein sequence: CASSQDYGRSETQYF.

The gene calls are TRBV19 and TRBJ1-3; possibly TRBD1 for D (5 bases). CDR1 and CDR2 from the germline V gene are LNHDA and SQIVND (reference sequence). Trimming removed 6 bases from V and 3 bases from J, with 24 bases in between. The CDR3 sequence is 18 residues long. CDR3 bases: TGTGCCAGTAGCTTACGTGGGCCAGGGCCGCTAGGTGGAAACACCATATATTTT. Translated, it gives CASSLRGPGPLGGNTIYF.

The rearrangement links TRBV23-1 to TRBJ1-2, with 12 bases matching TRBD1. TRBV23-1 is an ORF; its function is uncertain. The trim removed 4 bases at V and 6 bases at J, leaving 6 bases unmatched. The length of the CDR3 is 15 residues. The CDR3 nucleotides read TGCGCCAGCAGTCCGAAGGGACAGGGGGCCCATGGCTACACCTTC. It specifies CASSPKGQGAHGYTF.